The 14 T cell receptor beta chains reported below all come from one sample, sequenced in a study of OX40 agonist ivuxolimab in advanced cancers. Only in-frame clones appear in the TCRdb table, and some are missing; sequencing was by immunoSEQ multiplex PCR. The sample carries 75,000 to 100,000 clones, around 80% recorded once. The source was CD4+ or CD8+ T cells sorted from blood, collected in a trial of the OX40 agonist ivuxolimab. These receptors were taken from an adult with an advanced solid tumor such as melanoma, head and neck, liver or kidney cancer.

The chain employs TRBV19 and TRBJ1-2, with TRBD1 identical over 7 bases. The germline V gene has CDR1 LNHDA and CDR2 SQIVND (reference sequence). The length of the CDR3 is 15 residues. Trimming at V came to 1 base and at J to 7 bases, leaving 9 bases not matched to a gene. In DNA form, the CDR3 reads TGTGCCAGTAGTATAGCCAACACAGGGGTGAGTGGCTACACCTTC. Amino acid sequence: CASSIANTGVSGYTF.

V is TRBV5-5 and J is TRBJ1-5, with no clear D. The CDR3 has 13 residues. Germline CDR1 and CDR2: SGHKS and YYEKEE (reference sequence). Trimming cost V 2 bases and J 5 bases, with 8 bases left between them. The CDR3 loop reads CASSLSGDQPQHF. The CDR3 nucleotides read TGTGCCAGCAGCTTATCCGGCGATCAGCCCCAGCATTTT.

The chain couples TRBV14 to TRBJ1-6, with D perhaps matching TRBD1 (5 bases). CDR3 size: 14 residues. Germline CDR1 SGHDN, CDR2 FVKESK. The ends were cut back, 3 bases at V and 12 bases at J, with 15 bases in the middle. The CDR3 coding sequence is TGTGCCAGCAGCCAGGGGGGAGGACCTATACCCCTCCACTTT. It is translated as CASSQGGGPIPLHF. The variable domain in full, completed from reference TRBV14 and TRBJ1-6, reads EAGVTQFPSHSVIEKGQTVTLRCDPISGHDNLYWYRRVMGKEIKFLLHFVKESKQDESGMPNNRFLAERTGGTYSTLKVQPAELEDSGVYFCASSQGGGPIPLHFGNGTRLTVT.

This chain connects TRBV7-8 to TRBJ2-1; 8 bases fit TRBD1. The germline gives CDR1 SGHVS, CDR2 FQNEAQ. The CDR3 is made up of 15 amino acids. J gave up 1 base and V 6 bases, and 5 bases lay outside the gene matches. The chain's CDR3 is CASSFDRGSYNEQFF. CDR3 nucleotides: TGTGCCAGCAGTTTCGACAGGGGATCCTACAATGAGCAGTTCTTC.

V gene TRBV18 combines with J gene TRBJ2-1; 16 bases align to TRBD2. Germline CDR1 and CDR2: KGHSH and LQKENI. J gave up 1 base and V 4 bases, and 1 base lay outside the gene matches. This CDR3 spans 17 amino acids. CDR3: CASSQGLAGGSYNEQFF. The CDR3 region has the DNA TGTGCCAGCTCACAGGGACTAGCGGGAGGGTCCTACAATGAGCAGTTCTTC.

The chain employs TRBV5-4 and TRBJ2-7; D gene ambiguous. V was pared by 0 bases and J by 0 bases, with 7 bases between. The CDR3 length is 14 residues. Germline loops: CDR1 SGHNT, CDR2 YYREEE (reference sequence). CDR3 protein: CASSLGADSYEQYF. CDR3 DNA: TGTGCCAGCAGCTTGGGCGCGGACTCCTACGAGCAGTACTTC. Using reference TRBV5-4 and TRBJ2-7 for the parts outside the CDR3, the full variable domain is ETGVTQSPTHLIKTRGQQVTLRCSSQSGHNTVSWYQQALGQGPQFIFQYYREEENGRGNFPPRFSGLQFPNYSSELNVNALELDDSALYLCASSLGADSYEQYFGPGTRLTVT.

The rearrangement joins TRBV4-3 to TRBJ1-5; D is ambiguous. Germline V gene lookup returns CDR1 LGHNA and CDR2 YSLEER. Trimming pared 0 bases from V and 1 base from J, leaving 10 bases between. The CDR3 has 16 amino acids. In DNA form, the CDR3 reads TGCGCCAGCAGCCAAGATGGAGGTCTGAGCAATCAGCCCCAGCATTTT. Translation gives CASSQDGGLSNQPQHF.

The V call is TRBV5-1, the J call TRBJ2-6, with D perhaps matching TRBD1 (6 bases). V dropped 1 base and J dropped 0 bases, with 17 bases sitting between them. The CDR3 has 19 residues. Germline loops: CDR1 SGHRS, CDR2 YFSETQ. The CDR3 DNA reads as TGCGCCAGCAGCTTGAGGCCAGGGGTGATCGACTCTGGGGCCAACGTCCTGACTTTC. This sequence encodes CASSLRPGVIDSGANVLTF.

The chain has TRBV6-1 and TRBJ2-7; no clear D gene. Germline V gene data show CDR1 as MNHNS and CDR2 as SASEGT. CDR3 length equals 14 residues. V was clipped by 2 bases and J by 3 bases, with 11 bases between them. CDR3 nucleotide sequence: TGTGCCAGCAGTGAACAGAGCAAGGACTACGAGCAGTACTTC. Its translation is CASSEQSKDYEQYF.

V is TRBV19 and J is TRBJ1-5; D is unclear. V was cut by 3 bases and J by 2 bases, with 11 bases left in between. The CDR3 extends over 15 amino acids. Per germline, CDR1 LNHDA and CDR2 SQIVND (reference sequence). This CDR3 reads CASSIDPGGNQPQHF. DNA for the CDR3: TGTGCCAGTAGTATCGACCCGGGCGGCAATCAGCCCCAGCATTTT. Drawing the rest from reference TRBV19 and TRBJ1-5, the complete variable domain is DGGITQSPKYLFRKEGQNVTLSCEQNLNHDAMYWYRQDPGQGLRLIYYSQIVNDFQKGDIAEGYSVSREKKESFPLTVTSAQKNPTAFYLCASSIDPGGNQPQHFGDGTRLSIL.

V and J are TRBV27 and TRBJ2-1; 10 nucleotides agree with TRBD1. With 5 bases clipped from V and 2 bases from J, the junction kept 6 bases outside the gene matches. This CDR3 has 16 residues. The germline CDR1 and CDR2 sequences are MNHEY and SMNVEV (reference sequence). In DNA, the CDR3 is TGTGCCAGCAGTAGACAGGGGGCCCCCGCCTACAATGAGCAGTTCTTC. Translation gives CASSRQGAPAYNEQFF.

The chain joins TRBV30 to TRBJ1-4; 7 bases are a match to TRBD1. Trimming at V came to 8 bases and at J to 8 bases, leaving 11 bases not matched to a gene. The CDR3 contains 13 residues. The germline V gene encodes CDR1 GTSNPN and CDR2 SVGIG (reference sequence). The CDR3 DNA is TGTGCCACCCCAGGGAGGGGGCAGGAAAAACTGTTTTTT. Protein: CATPGRGQEKLFF.

This chain links TRBV6-5 with TRBJ1-1; 8 bases fit TRBD1. The CDR3 loop spans 12 amino acids. The germline gives CDR1 MNHEY, CDR2 SVGAGI. V dropped 6 bases and J dropped 10; count of bases not matched to a gene: 7. CDR3 sequence: CASSQGQGAAFF. As DNA, the CDR3 is TGTGCCAGCAGCCAAGGACAGGGCGCAGCTTTCTTT.

The chain recombines TRBV7-2 with TRBJ2-5; 7 bases map to TRBD2. Looked up from germline, CDR1 is SGHTA and CDR2 is FQGNSA. The CDR3 is 15 residues long. With V trimmed by 5 bases and J by 2 bases, 8 bases remained unmatched. CDR3 DNA: TGTGCCAGCAGCGTTCGGACTAGTGAACAAGAGACCCAGTACTTC. It codes for CASSVRTSEQETQYF.